This paragraph covers one TCR beta chain sequence. Antigen unknown. A junction end diverges from the germline sequence, so it may reflect a read error. The sample contains more than one DNA sequence encoding this CDR3. Sequenced by immunoSEQ multiplex PCR; TCRdb stores in-frame clones only, minus some. The table shows 90,000 or so clones, with more than 85% occurring only once. The CDR3 is 14 amino acids. Germline CDR1 and CDR2: SGDLS and YYNGEE. The source of the sample is a study of Tregs in tolerant kidney transplant recipients. Mixed chimerism was transient after nonmyeloablative marrow transplants from related graft donors. Study-wide results and caveats: In tolerant patients, donor-specific Tregs outgrew total Tregs, suggesting antigen-driven expansion. Biological reproducibility was not directly addressed, but technical replication error appeared minimal.

This sequence joins TRBV9 and TRBJ2-3, with D perhaps matching TRBD2 (5 bases). Material: CD4+ T cells from blood (PBMCs), obtained 12 months after the transplant. This TCR came from a human patient who received a combined kidney and bone marrow transplant. Some T cells may possibly be graft donor cells. The CDR3 sequence is CASSAGSGTDTQYF. The CDR3 bases are TGCGCCAGCAGCGCCGGTAGCGGCACAGATACGCAGTATTTT.